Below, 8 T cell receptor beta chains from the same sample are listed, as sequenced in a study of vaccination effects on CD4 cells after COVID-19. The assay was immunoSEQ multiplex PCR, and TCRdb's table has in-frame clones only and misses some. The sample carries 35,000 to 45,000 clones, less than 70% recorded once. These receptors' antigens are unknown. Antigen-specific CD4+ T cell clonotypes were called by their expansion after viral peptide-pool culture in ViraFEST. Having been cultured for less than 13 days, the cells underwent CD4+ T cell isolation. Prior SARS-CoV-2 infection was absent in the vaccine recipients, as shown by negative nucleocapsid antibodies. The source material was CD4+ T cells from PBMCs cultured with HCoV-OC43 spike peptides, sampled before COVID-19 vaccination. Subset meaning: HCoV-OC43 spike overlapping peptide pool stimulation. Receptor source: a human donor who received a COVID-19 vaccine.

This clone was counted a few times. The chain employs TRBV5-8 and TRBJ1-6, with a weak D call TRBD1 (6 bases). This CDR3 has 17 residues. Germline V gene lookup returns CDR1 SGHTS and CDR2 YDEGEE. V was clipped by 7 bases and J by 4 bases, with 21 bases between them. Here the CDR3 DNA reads TGTGCCAGCGCGGACTATATGGGGGGCGCGTATAATTCACCCCTCCACTTT. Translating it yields CASADYMGGAYNSPLHF.

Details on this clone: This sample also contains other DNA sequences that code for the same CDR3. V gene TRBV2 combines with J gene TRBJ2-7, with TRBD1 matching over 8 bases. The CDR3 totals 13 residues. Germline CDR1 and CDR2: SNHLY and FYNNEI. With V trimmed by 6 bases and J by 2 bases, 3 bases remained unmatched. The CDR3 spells CASRTGDTYEQYF. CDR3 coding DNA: TGTGCCAGCAGGACAGGGGACACCTACGAGCAGTACTTC.

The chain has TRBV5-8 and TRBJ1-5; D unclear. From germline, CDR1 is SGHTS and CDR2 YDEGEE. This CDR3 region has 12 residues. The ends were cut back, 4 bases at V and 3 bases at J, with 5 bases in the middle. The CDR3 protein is CASSPYNQPQHF. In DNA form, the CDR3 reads TGTGCCAGCAGCCCTTACAATCAGCCCCAGCATTTT.

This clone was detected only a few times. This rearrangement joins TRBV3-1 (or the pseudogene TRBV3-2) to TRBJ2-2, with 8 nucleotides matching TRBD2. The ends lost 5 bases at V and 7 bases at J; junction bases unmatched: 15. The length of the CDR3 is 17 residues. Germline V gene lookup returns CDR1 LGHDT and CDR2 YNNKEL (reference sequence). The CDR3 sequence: CASSNRIRGGRGGELFF. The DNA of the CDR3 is TGTGCCAGCAGCAATCGTATACGGGGGGGCCGAGGCGGGGAGCTGTTTTTT.

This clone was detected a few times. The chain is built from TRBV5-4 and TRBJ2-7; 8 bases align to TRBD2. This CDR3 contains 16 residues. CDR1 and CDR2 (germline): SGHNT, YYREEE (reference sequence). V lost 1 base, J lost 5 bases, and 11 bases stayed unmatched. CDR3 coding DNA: TGTGCCAGCAGCTTGAATCTAGCGGGCGGATGGAACGAGCAGTACTTC. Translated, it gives CASSLNLAGGWNEQYF. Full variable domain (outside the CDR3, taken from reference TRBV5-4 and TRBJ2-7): ETGVTQSPTHLIKTRGQQVTLRCSSQSGHNTVSWYQQALGQGPQFIFQYYREEENGRGNFPPRFSGLQFPNYSSELNVNALELDDSALYLCASSLNLAGGWNEQYFGPGTRLTVT.

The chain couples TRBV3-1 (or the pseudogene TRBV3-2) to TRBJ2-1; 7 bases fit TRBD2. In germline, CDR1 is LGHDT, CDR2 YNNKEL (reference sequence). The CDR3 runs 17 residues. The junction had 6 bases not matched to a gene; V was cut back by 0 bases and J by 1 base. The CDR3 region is CASSQDRRGNSYNEQFF. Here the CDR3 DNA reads TGTGCCAGCAGCCAAGATAGGCGGGGGAATTCCTACAATGAGCAGTTCTTC.

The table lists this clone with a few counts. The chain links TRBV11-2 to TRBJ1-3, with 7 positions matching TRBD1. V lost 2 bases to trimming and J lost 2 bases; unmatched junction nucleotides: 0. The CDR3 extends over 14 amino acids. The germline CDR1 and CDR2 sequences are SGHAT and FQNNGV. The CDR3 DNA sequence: TGTGCCAGCAGCTTAACAGGGGCTGGAAACACCATATATTTT. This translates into CASSLTGAGNTIYF.

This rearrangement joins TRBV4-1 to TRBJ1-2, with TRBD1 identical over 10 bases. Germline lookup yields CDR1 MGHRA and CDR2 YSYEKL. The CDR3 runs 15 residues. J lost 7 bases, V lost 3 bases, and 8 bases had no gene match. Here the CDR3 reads CASSQVPGQGFGYTF. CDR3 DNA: TGCGCCAGCAGCCAGGTCCCGGGACAGGGGTTTGGCTACACCTTC.